This is a list of T cell receptor beta chains from one sample in a study of T cell responses to AZD1222 COVID-19 vaccine. Here immunoSEQ multiplex PCR was the method, and the copy in TCRdb shows in-frame clones only, minus some. Among 110,000 to 150,000 clones listed, just over 90% were seen once. The sample consisted of peripheral blood, taken 28 days after the second AZD1222 dose. Every receptor here comes from an adult who received the AZD1222 COVID-19 vaccine. The CDR3 runs from the conserved cysteine through the conserved F or W. D genes are given only for firm matches. For some rows the clone size is stated as once, few or many, or as a class when expanded; others skip it.

clone size: NA
J gene: TRBJ1-5
V gene: TRBV11-2
D gene: TRBD1
CDR3 DNA: TGTGCCAGCAGCTCCGGGACAGGGGTAAGCAATCAGCCCCAGCATTTT
CDR3 protein: CASSSGTGVSNQPQHF

clone size: few
J gene: TRBJ1-3
V gene: TRBV18
D gene: NA
CDR3 DNA: TGTGCCAGCTCGCTGGGGGGAACTGGAAACACCATATATTTT
CDR3 protein: CASSLGGTGNTIYF

clone size: NA
J gene: TRBJ1-2
V gene: TRBV30
D gene: NA
CDR3 DNA: TGTGCCTGGAGTGTCCTGGATACCGGGACAAACTATGGCTACACCTTC
CDR3 protein: CAWSVLDTGTNYGYTF

clone size: NA
J gene: TRBJ2-2
V gene: TRBV7-9
D gene: NA
CDR3 DNA: TGTGCCAGCAGCTTAGCGCCGGGGAGAGTTACCGGGGAGCTGTTTTTT
CDR3 protein: CASSLAPGRVTGELFF

clone size: NA
J gene: TRBJ2-3
V gene: TRBV6-5
D gene: NA
CDR3 DNA: TGTGCCAGCAGTTCCCTATTAGATGGAGATACGCAGTATTTT
CDR3 protein: CASSSLLDGDTQYF

clone size: NA
J gene: TRBJ1-2
V gene: TRBV6-1
D gene: NA
CDR3 DNA: TGTGCCAGCAGTGAAGCACTTCAGCGGAAAGATAACTATGGCTACACCTTC
CDR3 protein: CASSEALQRKDNYGYTF

clone size: NA
J gene: TRBJ1-3
V gene: TRBV5-1
D gene: NA
CDR3 DNA: TGCGCCAGCCGCCCTGGGGGCTTCTCTGGAAACACCATATATTTT
CDR3 protein: CASRPGGFSGNTIYF

clone size: NA
J gene: TRBJ2-1
V gene: TRBV19
D gene: NA
CDR3 DNA: TGTGCCAGTAGTACGGGACTTATCTACAATGAGCAGTTCTTC
CDR3 protein: CASSTGLIYNEQFF

clone size: NA
J gene: TRBJ2-1
V gene: TRBV3-1/TRBV3-2
D gene: TRBD1
CDR3 DNA: TGTGCCAGCAGCCCACCGACAGGGGAGGACTACAATGAGCAGTTCTTC
CDR3 protein: CASSPPTGEDYNEQFF

clone size: NA
J gene: TRBJ1-3
V gene: TRBV7-3
D gene: NA
CDR3 DNA: TGTGCCAGCAGCTTAGGACCAGGTCCCGGAAACACCATATATTTT
CDR3 protein: CASSLGPGPGNTIYF

clone size: NA
J gene: TRBJ2-7
V gene: TRBV7-3
D gene: TRBD2
CDR3 DNA: TGTGCCAGCAGCCCAACGGGGGGAGGCGTGGACGAGCAGTACTTC
CDR3 protein: CASSPTGGGVDEQYF

clone size: NA
J gene: TRBJ1-5
V gene: TRBV9
D gene: TRBD1
CDR3 DNA: TGTGCCAGCAGCGAGGGGACAGGGATGAGTCAGCCCCAGCATTTT
CDR3 protein: CASSEGTGMSQPQHF

clone size: NA
J gene: TRBJ1-2
V gene: TRBV5-4
D gene: NA
CDR3 DNA: TGTGCCAGCAGCTTGTCGCAATTCTATGGCTACACCTTC
CDR3 protein: CASSLSQFYGYTF

clone size: NA
J gene: TRBJ1-1
V gene: TRBV6-6
D gene: NA
CDR3 DNA: TGTGCCAGCAGTTACAGGGGGTGGGATACTGAAGCTTTCTTT
CDR3 protein: CASSYRGWDTEAFF

clone size: NA
J gene: TRBJ1-1
V gene: TRBV3-1/TRBV3-2
D gene: NA
CDR3 DNA: TGTGCCAGCAGCCAGACCCCAAGATATGAGTCTTTCTTT
CDR3 protein: CASSQTPRYESFF

clone size: NA
J gene: TRBJ1-1
V gene: TRBV7-9
D gene: NA
CDR3 DNA: TGTGCCAGCAGCGTTGAGGGGAGACAAAACGGAGCTTTCTTT
CDR3 protein: CASSVEGRQNGAFF

clone size: NA
J gene: TRBJ1-5
V gene: TRBV29-1
D gene: NA
CDR3 DNA: TGCAGCGCTACCCAAGGGAAGGATCAGCCCCAGCATTTT
CDR3 protein: CSATQGKDQPQHF

clone size: NA
J gene: TRBJ1-3
V gene: TRBV4-1
D gene: NA
CDR3 DNA: TGCGCCAGCAGCCAAGAGCTTGGGGCTACCCGGCGGAACCGGCTAAACACCATATATTTT
CDR3 protein: CASSQELGATRRNRLNTIYF

clone size: NA
J gene: TRBJ1-1
V gene: TRBV7-8
D gene: NA
CDR3 DNA: TGTGCCAGCAGCTTAGTGCGGGGGACTGAAGCTTTCTTT
CDR3 protein: CASSLVRGTEAFF

clone size: NA
J gene: TRBJ2-7
V gene: TRBV27
D gene: TRBD1
CDR3 DNA: TGTGCCAGCAGCAATCCCCCGGGACAGGGCGGCTACGAGCAGTACTTC
CDR3 protein: CASSNPPGQGGYEQYF

clone size: once
J gene: TRBJ1-1
V gene: TRBV19
D gene: NA
CDR3 DNA: TGTGCCAGTAGTATAGGTGTCGGGAGGAACACTGAAGCTTTCTTT
CDR3 protein: CASSIGVGRNTEAFF

clone size: NA
J gene: TRBJ2-2
V gene: TRBV6-4
D gene: NA
CDR3 DNA: TGTGCCAGCAGTGAATACAGGGCCACCGGGGAGCTGTTTTTT
CDR3 protein: CASSEYRATGELFF

clone size: NA
J gene: TRBJ1-2
V gene: TRBV3-1/TRBV3-2
D gene: NA
CDR3 DNA: TGTGCCAGCAGCCAAGTAGATCAAGATGGCTACACCTTC
CDR3 protein: CASSQVDQDGYTF

clone size: NA
J gene: TRBJ2-1
V gene: TRBV5-1
D gene: NA
CDR3 DNA: TGCGCCAGCAGCTTGATCCCAGGACGGGACAATGAGCAGTTCTTC
CDR3 protein: CASSLIPGRDNEQFF

clone size: few
J gene: TRBJ1-2
V gene: TRBV21-1
D gene: NA
CDR3 DNA: TGTGCCAGCAGCTACCGACAGGGTAGGGATCGGGACTATGGCTACACCTTC
CDR3 protein: CASSYRQGRDRDYGYTF

clone size: NA
J gene: TRBJ1-1
V gene: TRBV7-8
D gene: NA
CDR3 DNA: TGTGCCAGCAGCTTAGCAGTTCAGGTGAACACTGAAGCTTTCTTT
CDR3 protein: CASSLAVQVNTEAFF

clone size: once
J gene: TRBJ1-1
V gene: TRBV2
D gene: NA
CDR3 DNA: TGTGCCAGCAGTGTAAGGGGGAACACTGAAGCTTTCTTT
CDR3 protein: CASSVRGNTEAFF

clone size: NA
J gene: TRBJ2-1
V gene: TRBV2
D gene: NA
CDR3 DNA: TGTGCGGAGAGTCGGGGTGCGAGCTCCTACAATGAGCAGTTCTTC
CDR3 protein: CAESRGASSYNEQFF

clone size: NA
J gene: TRBJ1-5
V gene: TRBV27
D gene: TRBD1
CDR3 DNA: TGTGCCAGCAGTCGACAGGGAGGAAATCAGCCCCAGCATTTT
CDR3 protein: CASSRQGGNQPQHF

clone size: once
J gene: TRBJ1-1
V gene: TRBV6-1
D gene: NA
CDR3 DNA: TGTGCCAGCAGTGAAGGGCAGGCCCTATCCAAAGCTTTCTTT
CDR3 protein: CASSEGQALSKAFF

clone size: NA
J gene: TRBJ1-1
V gene: TRBV7-9
D gene: NA
CDR3 DNA: TGTGCCAGCAGCTTAGCGCTGTCAGGGACGAACACTGAAGCTTTCTTT
CDR3 protein: CASSLALSGTNTEAFF